The 22 T cell receptor beta chains presented below share a single source sample, sequenced in a study of T-cell memory formation after mild COVID-19. TCRdb re-analysed the 5' RACE reads in MiXCR, keeping a single row per CDR3 protein. The sample shows 400,000 to 550,000 distinct CDR3 sequences, around a quarter of them seen only once. The sample comprised PBMCs or a T cell subset sorted from them (not recorded which). The source is an adult woman who had mild COVID-19 (a few samples of this study predate the infection). Cell type and time point are not known.

This chain joins TRBV30 and TRBJ2-7; no firm D call. CDR1 is GTSNPN and CDR2 is SVGIG in the germline V gene (reference sequence). This CDR3 has 11 residues. The V and J ends lost 2 bases and 3 bases respectively, with 5 bases between them. This CDR3 reads CAWSTSYEQYF. The DNA of the CDR3 is TGTGCCTGGAGTACCAGCTACGAGCAGTACTTC.

The genes are TRBV18 and TRBJ2-2; the D is unclear. Germline values: CDR1 KGHSH, CDR2 LQKENI. V lost 3 bases and J 4 bases, leaving 15 bases between the germline ends. The CDR3 is 16 amino acids. CDR3 nucleotides: TGTGCCAGCTCACCTGGCGCCCCGGGTGGCACCGGGGAGCTGTTTTTT. This sequence encodes CASSPGAPGGTGELFF.

This chain uses TRBV14 with TRBJ1-6, with a weak D call TRBD1 (5 bases). The CDR3 runs 14 residues. CDR1 SGHDN and CDR2 FVKESK come from the germline V gene. Trimming removed 4 bases at V and 10 bases at J, with 14 bases between. CDR3 sequence reads: CASSPGHGASPLHF. DNA for the CDR3: TGTGCCAGCAGCCCAGGACATGGAGCCTCACCCCTCCACTTT.

The chain uses TRBV7-9 and TRBJ2-5, with TRBD1 as a possible D gene (6 bases). This CDR3 is 18 amino acids long. Germline loops: CDR1 SEHNR, CDR2 FQNEAQ (reference sequence). The ends were cut back, 2 bases at V and 2 bases at J, with 21 bases in the middle. The CDR3 protein is CASSLFPGQDIFQETQYF. The CDR3 DNA reads TGTGCCAGCAGCTTATTCCCGGGACAAGATATTTTTCAAGAGACCCAGTACTTC.

This clonotype was seen only a few times. The genes are TRBV7-9 and TRBJ1-2; TRBD1 matches 8 bases. V was clipped by 1 base and J by 1 base; unmatched bases: 11. The CDR3 is 18 residues long. Germline-derived CDR1 and CDR2 are SEHNR and FQNEAQ (reference sequence). CDR3 sequence reads: CASSLDRDRTFLNYGYTF. The CDR3 coding sequence is TGTGCCAGCAGCTTAGACCGGGACAGGACTTTCCTTAACTATGGCTACACCTTC.

The chain recombines TRBV13 with TRBJ2-7, with 11 bases matching TRBD2. The CDR3 runs 20 residues. V was pared by 5 bases and J by 3 bases, with 21 bases of the junction left unmatched. Germline V gene data show CDR1 as PRHDT and CDR2 as FYEKMQ (reference sequence). The CDR3 DNA reads TGTGCCAGCAGCCCCGGGAGGTCGGGACTAGCGGCTGAAGGGAACTACGAGCAGTACTTC. Protein product: CASSPGRSGLAAEGNYEQYF. Together with reference TRBV13 and TRBJ2-7, the CDR3 gives the full variable domain: AAGVIQSPRHLIKEKRETATLKCYPIPRHDTVYWYQQGPGQDPQFLISFYEKMQSDKGSIPDRFSAQQFSDYHSELNMSSLELGDSALYFCASSPGRSGLAAEGNYEQYFGPGTRLTVT.

The CDR3 DNA follows: TGCAGTGCTAGAGATGGGACAGGGTATTCAGGCTACACCTTC. The encoded protein is CSARDGTGYSGYTF. This chain uses TRBV20-1 with TRBJ1-2, with TRBD1 identical over 9 bases. This CDR3 has 14 amino acids. Germline trimming cut 0 bases from V and 8 bases from J; bases unmatched to any gene: 7. Looked up from germline, CDR1 is DFQATT and CDR2 is SNEGSKA (reference sequence).

In its sample, this clonotype was seen a few times. J is TRBJ1-1 and V is TRBV9; possibly TRBD1 for D (6 bases). CDR3 size: 16 residues. Germline V gene lookup returns CDR1 SGDLS and CDR2 YYNGEE. V lost 5 bases and J lost 2, with 19 bases in between. The CDR3 sequence: CASRGDSATGNTEAFF. The CDR3 DNA is TGTGCCAGCAGGGGGGATTCTGCGACAGGAAACACTGAAGCTTTCTTT.

The chain couples TRBV5-8 to TRBJ1-2, with a tentative D call TRBD1 (5 bases). Germline V gives CDR1 SGHTS, CDR2 YDEGEE. V was shortened by 1 base and J by 2 bases, with 12 bases between the two germline ends. CDR3 length equals 15 residues. The CDR3 protein is CASSLRGVRNYGYTF. The CDR3 coding sequence is TGTGCCAGCAGCTTGAGAGGGGTTAGGAACTATGGCTACACCTTC.

This clonotype turned up a few times. The rearrangement uses TRBV27 and TRBJ2-5; D perhaps matches TRBD2 (5 bases). The CDR3 has 13 amino acids. CDR1 is MNHEY and CDR2 is SMNVEV in the germline V gene (reference sequence). Trimming removed 6 bases from V and 3 bases from J, with 11 bases in between. The CDR3 is CASRESGEETQYF. CDR3 in DNA: TGTGCCAGCAGGGAGTCCGGGGAAGAGACCCAGTACTTC.

This chain links TRBV2 with TRBJ1-1; weak D call: TRBD1 (6 bases). Germline CDR1 reads SNHLY; CDR2 reads FYNNEI. The CDR3 totals 14 residues. Trimming pared 9 bases from V and 2 bases from J, leaving 16 bases between. The CDR3 DNA reads TGTGCCAGTAGAGGGACACTTGTTAACACTGAAGCTTTCTTT. It translates to CASRGTLVNTEAFF.

The rearrangement links TRBV7-8 to TRBJ2-3; D not certain. The length of the CDR3 is 15 residues. Trimming left V 1 base short and J 4 bases short, with 12 bases between. Germline V CDR1 and CDR2: SGHVS, FQNEAQ. CDR3 bases: TGTGCCAGCAGCTTAGGAAGGGCCGAATCAGATACGCAGTATTTT. This encodes CASSLGRAESDTQYF.

The rearrangement uses TRBV6-2 or TRBV6-3 and TRBJ2-3; D is undetermined. The CDR3 length is 12 residues. The germline CDR1 and CDR2 sequences are MNHEY and SVGEGT. Trimming removed 0 bases at V and 8 bases at J, with 6 bases between. CDR3 residues: CASSYSLGTQYF. CDR3 bases: TGTGCCAGCAGTTACTCGCTAGGTACGCAGTATTTT.

This rearrangement joins TRBV6-5 to TRBJ1-2, with a possible D match to TRBD1 (5 bases). CDR1 is MNHEY, CDR2 SVGAGI, per germline. V gave up 2 bases and J gave up 5 bases, with 15 bases separating them. The CDR3 loop spans 15 amino acids. The CDR3 DNA reads as TGTGCCAGCAGTTACGAGGGGCCTCTGGGGTATGGCTACACCTTC. Translated: CASSYEGPLGYGYTF.

The rearrangement uses TRBV13 and TRBJ2-7; either TRBD1 or TRBD2 may supply D (5 bases each). This CDR3 spans 15 amino acids. V gave up 5 bases and J gave up 3 bases, with 17 bases separating them. The V gene's germline CDR1 is PRHDT and CDR2 FYEKMQ (reference sequence). CDR3 sequence: CASSLNGAVYYEQYF. CDR3 nucleotides: TGTGCCAGCAGCCTAAACGGGGCGGTTTACTACGAGCAGTACTTC.

The chain recombines TRBV7-2 with TRBJ2-1; 16 positions agree with TRBD2. The CDR3 extends over 18 amino acids. Germline V lookup: CDR1 SGHTA, CDR2 FQGNSA. V shed 5 bases, J shed 0 bases, and the junction held 4 bases outside the gene matches. The CDR3 bases are TGTGCCAGCAGCGCGGGACTAGCGGGGGGGAGCTCCTACAATGAGCAGTTCTTC. As protein: CASSAGLAGGSSYNEQFF.

This sequence joins TRBV10-3 and TRBJ1-2; 9 nucleotides line up with TRBD1. Germline lookup yields CDR1 ENHRY and CDR2 SYGVKD. The CDR3 is made up of 15 amino acids. J was trimmed by 3 bases and V by 4 bases; bases with no gene match: 6. CDR3: CAISGTGGADYGYTF. The CDR3 DNA follows: TGTGCCATCAGTGGCACAGGGGGCGCCGACTATGGCTACACCTTC.

This chain joins TRBV4-3 and TRBJ1-2; D not resolved. The CDR3 spans 15 residues. Germline CDR1 is LGHNA and CDR2 is YSLEER. V was clipped by 4 bases and J by 0 bases, with 12 bases between them. The chain's CDR3 is CASSRQASTNYGYTF. CDR3 coding DNA: TGCGCCAGCAGCCGGCAGGCCTCTACTAACTATGGCTACACCTTC.

This clonotype was seen more than once but under ten times. The chain joins TRBV7-3 to TRBJ1-1; D perhaps matches TRBD1 (5 bases). The germline V and J ends were trimmed by 1 base and 5 bases, with 14 bases remaining between them. Germline values: CDR1 SGHTA, CDR2 FQGTGA. This CDR3 is built from 15 residues. Here the CDR3 reads CASSLIPGGGTEAFF. In DNA, the CDR3 is TGTGCCAGCAGCTTAATACCGGGGGGAGGGACTGAAGCTTTCTTT.

Only a few counts were recorded for this clonotype. V gene TRBV12-3 or TRBV12-4 combines with J gene TRBJ2-2, with TRBD2 matching over 10 bases. CDR3 length: 16 residues. With V trimmed by 4 bases and J by 4 bases, 6 bases remained unmatched. CDR3 sequence: CASSWPSGGLTGELFF. In DNA, the CDR3 is TGTGCCAGCAGTTGGCCTAGCGGGGGCCTCACCGGGGAGCTGTTTTTT.

In its sample, this clonotype was seen a few times. This sequence joins TRBV24-1 and TRBJ2-2; D unresolved. The V gene's germline CDR1 is KGHDR and CDR2 SFDVKD. CDR3 length: 14 amino acids. Between the trimmed V and J ends, which lost 6 bases and 0 bases, there was a span of 7 bases. CDR3 in DNA: TGTGCCACCAGTAAGGGTTCGAACACCGGGGAGCTGTTTTTT. It codes for CATSKGSNTGELFF.

V gene TRBV24-1 combines with J gene TRBJ2-1, with a possible D match to TRBD1 (6 bases). The V and J ends lost 9 bases and 7 bases respectively, with 18 bases between them. The CDR3 sequence is 14 residues long. CDR1 is KGHDR and CDR2 is SFDVKD in the germline V gene. This chain's CDR3 is CATRQGSTTNEQFF. The CDR3 coding sequence is TGTGCCACCCGTCAGGGGTCCACCACGAATGAGCAGTTCTTC.